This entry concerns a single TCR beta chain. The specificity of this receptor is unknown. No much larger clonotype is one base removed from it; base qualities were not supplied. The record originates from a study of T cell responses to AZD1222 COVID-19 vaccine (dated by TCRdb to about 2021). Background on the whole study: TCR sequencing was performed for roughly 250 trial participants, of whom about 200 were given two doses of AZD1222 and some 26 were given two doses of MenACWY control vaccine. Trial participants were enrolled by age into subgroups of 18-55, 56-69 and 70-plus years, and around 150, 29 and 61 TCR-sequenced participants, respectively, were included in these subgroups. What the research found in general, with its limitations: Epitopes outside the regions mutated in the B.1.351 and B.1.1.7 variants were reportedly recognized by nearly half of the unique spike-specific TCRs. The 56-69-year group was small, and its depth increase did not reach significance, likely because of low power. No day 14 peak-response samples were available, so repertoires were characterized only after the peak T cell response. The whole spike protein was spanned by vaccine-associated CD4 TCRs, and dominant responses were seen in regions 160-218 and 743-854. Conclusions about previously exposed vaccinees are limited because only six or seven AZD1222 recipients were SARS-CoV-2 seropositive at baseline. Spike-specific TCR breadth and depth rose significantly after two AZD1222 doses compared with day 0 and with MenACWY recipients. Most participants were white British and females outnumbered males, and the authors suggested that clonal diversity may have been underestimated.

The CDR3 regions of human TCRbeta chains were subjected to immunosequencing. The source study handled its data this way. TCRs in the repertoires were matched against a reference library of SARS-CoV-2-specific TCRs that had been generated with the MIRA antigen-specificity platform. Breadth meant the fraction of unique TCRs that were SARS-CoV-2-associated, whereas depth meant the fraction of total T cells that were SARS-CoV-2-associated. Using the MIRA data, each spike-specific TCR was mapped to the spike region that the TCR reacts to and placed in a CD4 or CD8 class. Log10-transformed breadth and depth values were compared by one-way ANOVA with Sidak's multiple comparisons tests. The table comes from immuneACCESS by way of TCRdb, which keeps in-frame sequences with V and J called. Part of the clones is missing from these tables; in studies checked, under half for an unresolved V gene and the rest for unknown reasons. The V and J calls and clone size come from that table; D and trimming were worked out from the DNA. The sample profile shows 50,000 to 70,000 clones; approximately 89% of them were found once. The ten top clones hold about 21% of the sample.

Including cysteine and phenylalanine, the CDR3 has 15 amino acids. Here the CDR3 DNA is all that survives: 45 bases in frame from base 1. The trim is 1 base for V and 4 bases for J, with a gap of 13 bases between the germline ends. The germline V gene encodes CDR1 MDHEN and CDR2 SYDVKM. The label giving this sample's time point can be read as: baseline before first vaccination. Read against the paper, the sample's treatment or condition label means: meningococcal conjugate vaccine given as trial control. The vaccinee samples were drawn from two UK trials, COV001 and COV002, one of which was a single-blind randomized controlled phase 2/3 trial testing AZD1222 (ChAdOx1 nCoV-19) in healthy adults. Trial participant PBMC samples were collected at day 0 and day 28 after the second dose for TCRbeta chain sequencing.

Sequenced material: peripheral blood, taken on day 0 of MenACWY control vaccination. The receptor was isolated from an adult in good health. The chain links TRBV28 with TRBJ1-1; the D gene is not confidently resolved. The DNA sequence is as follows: TGTGCCAGCAGTTTATCGCCGGGGATGGGCACTGAAGCTTTCTTT. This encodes CASSLSPGMGTEAFF.